This entry features one T cell receptor (beta chain) sequence. The sample comes from a study of blood T cell repertoires in COVID-19. Per the original data handling: Amplification of reference gene primers was used by the study to estimate nucleated cell counts. Measured with immunoSEQ multiplex PCR; TCRdb has only the in-frame clones, and not every one. V, J and clone size were drawn from that table, and D and trimming were deduced from the DNA. This sample has roughly 140,000 clones, with 75% to 85% found just once. The specimen sequenced was peripheral blood. This TCR was recovered from a man aged 60 to 69 with acute or convalescent COVID-19.

CDR3 bases: TGTGCCAGCAGCTTTGACAGGGCCGGGTGGGGCTACACCTTC. As protein: CASSFDRAGWGYTF. This chain connects TRBV11-2 to TRBJ1-2; 7 bases are shared with TRBD1. Germline V gives CDR1 SGHAT, CDR2 FQNNGV. The CDR3 has 14 amino acids. V lost 3 bases and J lost 8; bases outside the gene matches: 9.